This TCR beta chain originates from a study of blood T cell repertoires in COVID-19. Study-level information: COVID-19 samples, acute and convalescent, were from the United States, Italy and Spain. From T cells, B-cell-depleted T cells, or PBMCs came the material, which was cDNA or gDNA.

The authors' processing: Quantification of nucleated cells was approximated via reference gene primer amplification. The table came from immunoSEQ multiplex PCR; TCRdb's copy has only in-frame clones and leaves some out. V, J and clone size reflect that table, while D and trimming were determined from the DNA. Of about 230,000 clones detected, around four fifths appear once; the ten largest clones hold around 26%. Germline V gene sequence: CDR1 MNHEY, CDR2 SVGAGI. This CDR3 has 14 residues. The V gene end was trimmed by 6 bases and the J gene end by 4 bases; junction bases not matched to a gene: 7. The rearrangement uses TRBV6-5 and TRBJ1-1; 8 bases map to TRBD1. Sequencing was carried out using peripheral blood. This clonotype was obtained from a man aged 40-55 years with acute or convalescent COVID-19. In DNA form, the CDR3 reads TGTGCCAGCAGGGGGACAGGTTGGGGCACTGAAGCTTTCTTT. It yields the protein CASRGTGWGTEAFF.